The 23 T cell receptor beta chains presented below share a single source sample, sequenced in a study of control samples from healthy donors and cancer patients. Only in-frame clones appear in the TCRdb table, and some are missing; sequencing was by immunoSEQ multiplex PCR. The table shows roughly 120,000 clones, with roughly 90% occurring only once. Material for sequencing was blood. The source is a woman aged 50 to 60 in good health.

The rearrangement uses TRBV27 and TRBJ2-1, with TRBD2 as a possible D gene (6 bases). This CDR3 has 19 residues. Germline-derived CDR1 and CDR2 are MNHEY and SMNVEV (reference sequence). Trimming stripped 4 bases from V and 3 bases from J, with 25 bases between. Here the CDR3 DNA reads TGTGCCAGCAGTTCACTAACCGCACGACTAGATCGTTACTACAATGAGCAGTTCTTC. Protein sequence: CASSSLTARLDRYYNEQFF.

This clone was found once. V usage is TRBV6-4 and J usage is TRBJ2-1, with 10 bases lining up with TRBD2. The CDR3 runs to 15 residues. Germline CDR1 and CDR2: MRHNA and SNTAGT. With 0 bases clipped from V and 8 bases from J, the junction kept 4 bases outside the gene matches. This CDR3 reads CASSDSLAGVDEQFF. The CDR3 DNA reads TGTGCCAGCAGTGACTCCCTAGCGGGAGTAGATGAGCAGTTCTTC.

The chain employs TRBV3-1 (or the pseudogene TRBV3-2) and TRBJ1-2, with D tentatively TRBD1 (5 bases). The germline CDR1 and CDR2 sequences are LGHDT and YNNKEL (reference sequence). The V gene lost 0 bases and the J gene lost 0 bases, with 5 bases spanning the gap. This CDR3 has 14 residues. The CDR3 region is CASSQEGANYGYTF. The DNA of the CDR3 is TGTGCCAGCAGCCAAGAGGGGGCTAACTATGGCTACACCTTC.

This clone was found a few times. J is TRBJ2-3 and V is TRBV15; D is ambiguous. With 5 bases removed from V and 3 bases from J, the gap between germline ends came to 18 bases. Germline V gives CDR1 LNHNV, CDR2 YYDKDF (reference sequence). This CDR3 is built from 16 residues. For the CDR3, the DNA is TGTGCCACCAGCCCCGCGAACGTAAGGGTGACAGATACGCAGTATTTT. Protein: CATSPANVRVTDTQYF.

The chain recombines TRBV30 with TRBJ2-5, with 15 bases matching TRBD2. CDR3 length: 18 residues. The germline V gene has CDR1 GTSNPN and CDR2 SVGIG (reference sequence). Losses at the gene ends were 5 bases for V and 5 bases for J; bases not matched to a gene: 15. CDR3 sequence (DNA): TGTGCCTGGGCCCTGCCGTGGAGGACTAGCGGGAGGGAGGAGACCCAGTACTTC. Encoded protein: CAWALPWRTSGREETQYF.

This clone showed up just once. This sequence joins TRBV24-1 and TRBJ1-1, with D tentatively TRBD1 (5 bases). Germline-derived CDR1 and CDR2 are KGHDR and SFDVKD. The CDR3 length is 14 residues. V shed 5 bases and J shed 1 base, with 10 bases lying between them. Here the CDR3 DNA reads TGTGCCACCAGTGGAACAGGCGGGAACACTGAAGCTTTCTTT. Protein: CATSGTGGNTEAFF.

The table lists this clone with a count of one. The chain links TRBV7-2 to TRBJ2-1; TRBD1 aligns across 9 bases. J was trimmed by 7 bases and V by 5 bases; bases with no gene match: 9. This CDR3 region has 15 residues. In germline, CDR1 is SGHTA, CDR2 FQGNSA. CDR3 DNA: TGTGCCAGCAGCGGCCGGACAGGGGTAGGAAATGAGCAGTTCTTC. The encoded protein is CASSGRTGVGNEQFF.

The CDR3 coding sequence is TGTGCCAGGACCCCGGTTCTCCCGAATGGCTACACCTTC. As protein: CARTPVLPNGYTF. The chain links TRBV7-9 to TRBJ1-2; D unresolved. This CDR3 spans 13 amino acids. The germline V gene has CDR1 SEHNR and CDR2 FQNEAQ (reference sequence). V was pared by 9 bases and J by 6 bases, with 17 bases between.

The CDR3 region is CASSTATRAETQYF. For the CDR3, the DNA is TGTGCCAGCAGCACGGCAACTAGGGCCGAGACCCAGTACTTC. The chain recombines TRBV7-2 with TRBJ2-5, with D perhaps TRBD2 (5 bases). The germline gives CDR1 SGHTA, CDR2 FQGNSA. The CDR3 consists of 14 residues. Trimming took off 5 bases at V and 5 bases at J, with 15 bases between the two ends.

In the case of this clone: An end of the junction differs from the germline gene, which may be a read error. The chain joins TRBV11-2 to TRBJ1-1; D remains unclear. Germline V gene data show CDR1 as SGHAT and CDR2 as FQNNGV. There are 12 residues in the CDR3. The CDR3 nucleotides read TGTGCCAGCAGCTTAGCGGTTGGTGAAACTTTCTTT. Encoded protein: CASSLAVGETFF.

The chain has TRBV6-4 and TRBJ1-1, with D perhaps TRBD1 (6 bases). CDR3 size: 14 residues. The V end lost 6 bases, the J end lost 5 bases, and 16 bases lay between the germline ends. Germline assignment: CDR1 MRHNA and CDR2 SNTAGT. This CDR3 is CASRTYQGTTEAFF. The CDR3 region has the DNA TGTGCCAGCAGGACCTACCAGGGGACGACTGAAGCTTTCTTT.

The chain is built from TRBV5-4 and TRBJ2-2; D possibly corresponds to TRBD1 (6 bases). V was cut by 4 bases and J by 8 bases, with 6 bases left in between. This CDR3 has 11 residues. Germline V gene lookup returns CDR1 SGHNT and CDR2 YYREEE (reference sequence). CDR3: CASSRGGELFF. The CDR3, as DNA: TGTGCCAGCAGCAGGGGGGGGGAGCTGTTTTTT.

The CDR3 DNA sequence: TGTGCCAGCAGCTTGATGTCTGACGTTGAAAACACCATATATTTT. Its protein is CASSLMSDVENTIYF. The rearrangement joins TRBV5-6 to TRBJ1-3; D not resolved. Germline CDR1 reads SGHDT; CDR2 reads YYEEEE. This CDR3 has 15 amino acids. V was trimmed by 1 base and J by 6 bases, leaving 14 bases between them.

The CDR3 DNA sequence: TGTGCCTGGGCCGGGACAGGGACCTACAATGAGCAGTTCTTC. The encoded protein is CAWAGTGTYNEQFF. The chain recombines TRBV30 with TRBJ2-1; 9 bases align to TRBD1. Germline V gene data show CDR1 as GTSNPN and CDR2 as SVGIG (reference sequence). This CDR3 has 14 residues. V lost 5 bases, J lost 2 bases, and 4 bases stayed unmatched.

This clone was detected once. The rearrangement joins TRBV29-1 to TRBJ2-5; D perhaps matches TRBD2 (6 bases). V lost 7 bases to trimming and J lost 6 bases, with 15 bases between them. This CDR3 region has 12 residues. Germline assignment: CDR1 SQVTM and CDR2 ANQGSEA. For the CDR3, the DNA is TGCAGCGCAAAAGGAGGGGAAAAGACCCAGTACTTC. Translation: CSAKGGEKTQYF.

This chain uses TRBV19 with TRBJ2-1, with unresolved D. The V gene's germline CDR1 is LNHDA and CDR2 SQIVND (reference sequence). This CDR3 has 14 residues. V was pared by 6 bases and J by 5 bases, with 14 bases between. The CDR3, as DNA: TGTGCCAGTAGAGACTCCAACCTTAACAATGAGCAGTTCTTC. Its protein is CASRDSNLNNEQFF.

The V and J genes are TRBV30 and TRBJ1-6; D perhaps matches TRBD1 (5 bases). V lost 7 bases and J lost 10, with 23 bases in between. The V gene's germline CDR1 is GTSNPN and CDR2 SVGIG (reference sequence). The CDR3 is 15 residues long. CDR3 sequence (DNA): TGTGCCTTCGGACGGGACGGAGTCTCGGGGTCACCCCTCCACTTT. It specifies CAFGRDGVSGSPLHF.

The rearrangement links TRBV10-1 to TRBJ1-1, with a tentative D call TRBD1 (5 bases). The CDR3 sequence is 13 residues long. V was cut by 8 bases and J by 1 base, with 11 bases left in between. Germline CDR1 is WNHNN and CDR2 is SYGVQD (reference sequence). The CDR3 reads CASSRGENTEAFF. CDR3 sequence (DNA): TGCGCCAGCTCACGGGGGGAGAACACTGAAGCTTTCTTT.

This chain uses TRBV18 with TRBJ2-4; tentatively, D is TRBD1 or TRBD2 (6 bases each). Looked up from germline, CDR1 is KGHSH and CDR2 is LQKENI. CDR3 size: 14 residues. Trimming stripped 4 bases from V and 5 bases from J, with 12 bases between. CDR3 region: CASSRGDIENIQYF. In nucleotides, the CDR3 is TGTGCCAGCTCACGGGGGGACATAGAAAACATTCAGTACTTC.

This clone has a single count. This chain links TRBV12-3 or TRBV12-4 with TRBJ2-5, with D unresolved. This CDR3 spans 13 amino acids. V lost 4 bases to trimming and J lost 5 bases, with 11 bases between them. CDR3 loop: CASSSPLGETQYF. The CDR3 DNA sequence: TGTGCCAGCAGTTCCCCTTTAGGTGAGACCCAGTACTTC.

In nucleotides, the CDR3 is TGCAGCGTTGTAACGCACAGGGCTGGGGCCAACGTCCTGACTTTC. It is translated as CSVVTHRAGANVLTF. The chain joins TRBV29-1 to TRBJ2-6; TRBD1 is a possible D gene (6 bases). CDR1 is SQVTM, CDR2 ANQGSEA, per germline. This CDR3 contains 15 residues. V was shortened by 4 bases and J by 2 bases, with 12 bases between the two germline ends.

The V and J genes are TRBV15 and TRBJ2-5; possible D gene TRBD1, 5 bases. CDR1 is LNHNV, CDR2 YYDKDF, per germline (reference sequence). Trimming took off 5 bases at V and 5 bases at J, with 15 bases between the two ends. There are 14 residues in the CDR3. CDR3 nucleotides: TGTGCCACCAGCGTAGGGGATGTGGGGGAGACCCAGTACTTC. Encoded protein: CATSVGDVGETQYF.

The chain's CDR3 is CASRISGSYGYTF. Written as DNA, the CDR3 is TGTGCCAGCAGGATCAGTGGATCTTATGGCTACACCTTC. The chain is built from TRBV6-5 and TRBJ1-2, with unresolved D. The CDR3 loop spans 13 amino acids. The V gene's germline CDR1 is MNHEY and CDR2 SVGAGI. V was shortened by 6 bases and J by 5 bases, with 13 bases between the two germline ends.